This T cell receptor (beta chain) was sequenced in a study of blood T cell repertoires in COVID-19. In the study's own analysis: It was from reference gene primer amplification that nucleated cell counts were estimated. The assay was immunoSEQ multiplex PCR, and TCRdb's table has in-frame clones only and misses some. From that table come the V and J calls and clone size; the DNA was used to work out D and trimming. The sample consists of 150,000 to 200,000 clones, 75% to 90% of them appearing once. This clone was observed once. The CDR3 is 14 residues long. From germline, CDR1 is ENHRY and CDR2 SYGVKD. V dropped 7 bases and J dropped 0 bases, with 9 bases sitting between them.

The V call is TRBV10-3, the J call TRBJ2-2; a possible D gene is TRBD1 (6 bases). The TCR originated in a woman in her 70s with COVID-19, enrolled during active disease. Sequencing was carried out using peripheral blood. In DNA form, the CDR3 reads TGTGCCATCAATGGACAGCCGAACACCGGGGAGCTGTTTTTT. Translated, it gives CAINGQPNTGELFF.